One and the same sample provided the 28 T cell receptor beta chains below, sequenced in a study of CD8 T cells in Susac syndrome. It was with random hexamers that roughly 0.5 to 1 ug RNA was reverse transcribed. TCRdb re-called the immunoSEQ multiplex PCR reads through MiXCR, storing one row per CDR3 protein. The table shows around 99,000 distinct CDR3 sequences, with around 97% occurring only once. The sequenced material came from CD4+ T cells from PBMCs. These receptors all come from a human donor in good health.

V gene TRBV7-2 combines with J gene TRBJ1-2; D gene uncertain. In germline, CDR1 is SGHTA, CDR2 FQGNSA. The CDR3 extends over 15 amino acids. Trimming took 5 bases from V and 0 from J, leaving 13 bases between them. CDR3 sequence: CASSLVSPTNYGYTF. The CDR3 DNA is TGTGCCAGCAGCCTCGTGAGCCCTACTAACTATGGCTACACCTTC.

This clonotype was observed a single time. This chain joins TRBV7-9 and TRBJ2-1; D call uncertain. Germline V gene lookup returns CDR1 SEHNR and CDR2 FQNEAQ (reference sequence). Trimming took off 0 bases at V and 10 bases at J, with 7 bases between the two ends. This CDR3 region has 12 residues. CDR3 bases: TGTGCCAGCAGCTTAGCATCAGCAGAGCAGTTCTTC. Its protein product is CASSLASAEQFF.

This chain connects TRBV20-1 to TRBJ1-1; D gene ambiguous. CDR3 length equals 11 residues. The V gene's germline CDR1 is DFQATT and CDR2 SNEGSKA (reference sequence). For the CDR3, the DNA is TGCAGCGCGGGGAGGGACACTGAAGCTTTCTTT. It is translated as CSAGRDTEAFF.

This clonotype came up once. The chain recombines TRBV2 with TRBJ2-1, with D possibly being TRBD1 or TRBD2 (5 bases each). The CDR3 runs 13 residues. The germline V gene encodes CDR1 SNHLY and CDR2 FYNNEI. Trimming removed 4 bases at V and 14 bases at J, with 18 bases between. Here the CDR3 reads CASSVDTSLGEFF. The CDR3 DNA is TGTGCCAGCAGTGTAGACACCTCTTTGGGGGAGTTCTTC.

This clonotype was seen only once. The CDR3: CASSPVAGASYEQYF. CDR3 DNA sequence: TGCGCCAGCAGCCCGGTAGCGGGAGCCTCCTACGAGCAGTACTTC. The chain has TRBV5-1 and TRBJ2-7; 9 bases line up with TRBD2. CDR1 is SGHRS and CDR2 is YFSETQ in the germline V gene. Trimming at V came to 4 bases and at J to 0 bases, leaving 5 bases not matched to a gene. The CDR3 has 15 residues.

The rearrangement links TRBV12-3 or TRBV12-4 to TRBJ2-7; weak D call: TRBD2 (6 bases). The CDR3 runs 12 residues. With 3 bases removed from V and 7 bases from J, the gap between germline ends came to 10 bases. The CDR3 DNA reads as TGTGCCAGCAGTTTCTCAGGGACTGAGCAGTACTTC. Amino acids: CASSFSGTEQYF.

This clonotype was detected only once. An end of the junction does not agree with germline; a read error may underlie this. The J gene is TRBJ2-1, the V gene TRBV3-1; 7 positions agree with TRBD2. Germline assignment: CDR1 LGHDT and CDR2 YNNKEL (reference sequence). The CDR3 runs to 13 residues. CDR3 region: CASRQGRVGEQFF. CDR3 nucleotides: TGTGCCAGCAGACAAGGGAGGGTCGGTGAGCAGTTCTTC.

V gene TRBV30 combines with J gene TRBJ1-2; no definite D call. The germline V and J ends were trimmed by 4 bases and 6 bases, with 15 bases remaining between them. Germline CDR1 reads GTSNPN; CDR2 reads SVGIG (reference sequence). This CDR3 is built from 13 residues. CDR3 DNA: TGTGCCTGGACCCTAGGCACGGGGAATGGCTACACCTTC. It yields the protein CAWTLGTGNGYTF.

The rearrangement joins TRBV12-3 or TRBV12-4 to TRBJ2-7, with D unclear. Trimming left V 6 bases short and J 2 bases short, with 14 bases between. CDR3 size: 14 residues. In DNA form, the CDR3 reads TGTGCCAGCAGGCATTCCGGGCTTCCCTACGAGCAGTACTTC. Translated, it gives CASRHSGLPYEQYF.

This chain joins TRBV4-2 and TRBJ2-6; D call uncertain. Trimming stripped 2 bases from V and 0 bases from J, with 8 bases between. CDR3 length equals 16 residues. From germline, CDR1 is LGHNA and CDR2 YNFKEQ. Written as DNA, the CDR3 is TGTGCCAGCAGCCAATTCTTTGGCTCTGGGGCCAACGTCCTGACTTTC. Its translation is CASSQFFGSGANVLTF.

This clonotype was observed once. V and J are TRBV7-9 and TRBJ2-3, with 7 bases that match TRBD1. Germline trimming cut 1 base from V and 6 bases from J; bases unmatched to any gene: 10. Germline lookup yields CDR1 SEHNR and CDR2 FQNEAQ (reference sequence). The CDR3 sequence is 16 residues long. CDR3 sequence: CASSLGGDRVMDTQYF. Written as DNA, the CDR3 is TGTGCCAGCAGCTTAGGTGGCGACAGGGTGATGGATACGCAGTATTTT.

The CDR3 DNA is TGTGCCAGCAGTTACTCGCAAACGGGGGTATCCTATAATTCACCCCTCCACTTT. Its translation: CASSYSQTGVSYNSPLHF. The genes are TRBV6-5 and TRBJ1-6; tentative D call: TRBD1 (5 bases). This CDR3 comprises 18 residues. V was trimmed by 0 bases and J by 1 base, leaving 13 bases between them. From germline, CDR1 is MNHEY and CDR2 SVGAGI.

This clonotype appeared once. This chain connects TRBV7-9 to TRBJ2-7; the D call may be TRBD1 or TRBD2 (5 bases each). Germline CDR1 SEHNR, CDR2 FQNEAQ (reference sequence). Trimming cost V 5 bases and J 3 bases, with 17 bases left between them. The CDR3 is made up of 15 amino acids. The CDR3, as DNA: TGTGCCAGCAGCCCCAGGGCCGGAGCGGACTACGAGCAGTACTTC. It yields the protein CASSPRAGADYEQYF.

The CDR3 DNA reads TGTGCCTGGGGAGGACAGGGGAACACTGAAGCTTTCTTT. Protein: CAWGGQGNTEAFF. The V gene is TRBV30, the J gene TRBJ1-1; 8 bases match TRBD1. CDR1 and CDR2 (germline): GTSNPN, SVGIG (reference sequence). V dropped 5 bases and J dropped 1; count of bases not matched to a gene: 3. The length of the CDR3 is 13 residues.

The chain employs TRBV28 and TRBJ1-1; D is uncertain. CDR1 MDHEN and CDR2 SYDVKM come from the germline V gene. Trimming cost V 6 bases and J 7 bases, with 12 bases left between them. This CDR3 has 12 amino acids. Written as DNA, the CDR3 is TGTGCCAGCAGCCCTGGTTGGGGTGAAGCTTTCTTT. It yields the protein CASSPGWGEAFF.

The rearrangement uses TRBV18 and TRBJ2-2; D is perhaps TRBD2 (5 bases). Germline CDR1 is KGHSH and CDR2 is LQKENI. Trimming cost V 2 bases and J 0 bases, with 10 bases left between them. The CDR3 totals 16 residues. In nucleotides, the CDR3 is TGTGCCAGCTCACCAGGGGAGCTCGCGAACACCGGGGAGCTGTTTTTT. Protein product: CASSPGELANTGELFF.

The table lists this clonotype with a count of one. The chain couples TRBV4-2 to TRBJ1-5; 9 bases map to TRBD1. Germline trimming cut 2 bases from V and 0 bases from J; bases unmatched to any gene: 14. The CDR3 spans 20 residues. Germline V CDR1 and CDR2: LGHNA, YNFKEQ. CDR3 loop: CASSQQATDRGKYSNQPQHF. CDR3 in DNA: TGTGCCAGCAGCCAACAAGCGACGGACAGGGGAAAATATAGCAATCAGCCCCAGCATTTT.

CDR3 DNA sequence: TGTGCCAGCAGTTTTACTAGCGGGGCCACAGATACGCAGTATTTT. As protein: CASSFTSGATDTQYF. This chain links TRBV27 with TRBJ2-3; 10 bases are shared with TRBD2. Germline V gene sequence: CDR1 MNHEY, CDR2 SMNVEV (reference sequence). The CDR3 has 15 amino acids. V gave up 3 bases and J gave up 2 bases; unmatched junction bases: 2.

The CDR3 DNA sequence: TGCAGCGTAGGAGACAGGGGCCGCTCCTACGAGCAGTACTTC. Amino acids: CSVGDRGRSYEQYF. This chain links TRBV29-1 with TRBJ2-7; 8 bases fit TRBD1. This CDR3 has 14 residues. J gave up 0 bases and V 6 bases, and 7 bases lay outside the gene matches. The germline CDR1 and CDR2 sequences are SQVTM and ANQGSEA.

A few counts support this clonotype. The V and J genes are TRBV27 and TRBJ2-7; 14 bases align to TRBD2. The J segment lost 5 bases and the V segment lost 4 bases, leaving 1 base of the junction unmatched. The CDR3 runs to 14 residues. Germline assignment: CDR1 MNHEY and CDR2 SMNVEV (reference sequence). CDR3 sequence reads: CASSSGLAGDEQYF. CDR3 DNA sequence: TGTGCCAGCAGTTCGGGACTAGCGGGGGACGAGCAGTACTTC.

This clonotype was detected once. The chain has TRBV5-1 and TRBJ1-5; D not resolved. V lost 3 bases to trimming and J lost 2 bases, with 9 bases between them. CDR1 is SGHRS and CDR2 is YFSETQ in the germline V gene. The CDR3 extends over 14 amino acids. CDR3 sequence: CASSSGQGNQPQHF. CDR3 in DNA: TGCGCCAGCAGCTCGGGTCAGGGCAATCAGCCCCAGCATTTT.

The chain recombines TRBV18 with TRBJ2-3; TRBD1 matches 7 bases. Germline values: CDR1 KGHSH, CDR2 LQKENI. The CDR3 has 15 residues. J lost 4 bases, V lost 4 bases, and 8 bases had no gene match. The CDR3 nucleotides are TGTGCCAGCTCACTAAACAGGGGTGACGCAGATACGCAGTATTTT. It translates to CASSLNRGDADTQYF.

This sequence joins TRBV2 and TRBJ1-2, with D maybe TRBD1 (5 bases). The V end lost 6 bases, the J end lost 3 bases, and 14 bases lay between the germline ends. The CDR3 is 14 amino acids. Per the germline V gene, CDR1 is SNHLY and CDR2 is FYNNEI. The CDR3 here is CASRKTGTDYGYTF. The CDR3 DNA follows: TGTGCCAGCAGGAAGACCGGGACGGACTATGGCTACACCTTC.

The rearrangement joins TRBV29-1 to TRBJ2-4; D may be TRBD2 (5 bases). Germline V gene lookup returns CDR1 SQVTM and CDR2 ANQGSEA. The CDR3 is 13 residues long. The V end was cut by 4 bases, the J end by 7 bases, with 14 bases between. In DNA form, the CDR3 reads TGCAGCGTTGTCGAGGGTGGTCGGAACATTCAGTACTTC. Protein sequence: CSVVEGGRNIQYF.

V is TRBV6-2 or TRBV6-3 and J is TRBJ2-5; 9 bases line up with TRBD2. Germline values: CDR1 MNHEY, CDR2 SVGEGT. The CDR3 is made up of 14 amino acids. With V trimmed by 11 bases and J by 2 bases, 9 bases remained unmatched. The CDR3 is CASALTSGQETQYF. For the CDR3, the DNA is TGTGCCTCCGCTTTGACTAGCGGACAAGAGACCCAGTACTTC.

The chain recombines TRBV30 with TRBJ2-1, with TRBD2 identical over 9 bases. Germline V CDR1 and CDR2: GTSNPN, SVGIG (reference sequence). Trimming cost V 1 base and J 7 bases; bases outside gene matches: 5. The CDR3 covers 14 residues. CDR3 residues: CAWSAGLARNEQFF. CDR3 bases: TGTGCCTGGAGTGCGGGACTAGCAAGGAATGAGCAGTTCTTC.

V gene TRBV28 combines with J gene TRBJ2-7; D unclear. CDR3 length: 13 amino acids. The germline V gene encodes CDR1 MDHEN and CDR2 SYDVKM. The CDR3 DNA is TGTCTTAGCACGGGCCCCCTCTCCTACGAGCAGTACTTC. Translated: CLSTGPLSYEQYF.

The J gene is TRBJ2-2, the V gene TRBV7-2, with TRBD1 as a possible D gene (6 bases). The germline V gene encodes CDR1 SGHTA and CDR2 FQGNSA. Trimming cost V 4 bases and J 7 bases, with 13 bases left between them. This CDR3 has 14 residues. The CDR3 DNA sequence: TGTGCCAGCAGCTCCCAGGGGTACGGCGGGGAGCTGTTTTTT. Translation: CASSSQGYGGELFF.